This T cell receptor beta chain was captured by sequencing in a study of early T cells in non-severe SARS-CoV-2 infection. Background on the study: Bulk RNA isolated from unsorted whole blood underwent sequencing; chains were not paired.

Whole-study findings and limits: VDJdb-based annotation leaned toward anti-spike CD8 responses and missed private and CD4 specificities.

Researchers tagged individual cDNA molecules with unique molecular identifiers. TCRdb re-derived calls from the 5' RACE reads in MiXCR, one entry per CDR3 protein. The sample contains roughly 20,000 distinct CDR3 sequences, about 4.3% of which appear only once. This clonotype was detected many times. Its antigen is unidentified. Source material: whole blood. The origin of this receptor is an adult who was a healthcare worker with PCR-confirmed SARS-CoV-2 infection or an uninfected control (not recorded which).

The CDR3 loop reads CSAPRTGGNTEAFF. The CDR3 region has the DNA TGCAGTGCTCCAAGGACAGGGGGTAACACTGAAGCTTTCTTT. The chain is built from TRBV20-1 and TRBJ1-1; TRBD1 matches 10 bases. This CDR3 is 14 amino acids long. Germline V lookup: CDR1 DFQATT, CDR2 SNEGSKA (reference sequence). With V trimmed by 5 bases and J by 2 bases, 5 bases remained unmatched.